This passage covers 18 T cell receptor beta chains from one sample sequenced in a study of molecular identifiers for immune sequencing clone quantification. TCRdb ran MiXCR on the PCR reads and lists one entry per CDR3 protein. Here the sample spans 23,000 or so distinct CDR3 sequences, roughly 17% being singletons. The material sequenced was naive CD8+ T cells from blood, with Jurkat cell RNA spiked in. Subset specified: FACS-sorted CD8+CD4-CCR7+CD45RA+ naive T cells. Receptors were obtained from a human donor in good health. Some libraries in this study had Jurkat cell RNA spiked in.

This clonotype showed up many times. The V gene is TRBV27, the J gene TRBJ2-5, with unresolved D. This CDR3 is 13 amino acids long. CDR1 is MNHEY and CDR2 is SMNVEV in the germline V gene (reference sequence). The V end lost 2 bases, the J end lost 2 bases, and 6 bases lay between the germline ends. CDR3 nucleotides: TGTGCCAGCAGTTTAATGGCACAAGAGACCCAGTACTTC. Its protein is CASSLMAQETQYF.

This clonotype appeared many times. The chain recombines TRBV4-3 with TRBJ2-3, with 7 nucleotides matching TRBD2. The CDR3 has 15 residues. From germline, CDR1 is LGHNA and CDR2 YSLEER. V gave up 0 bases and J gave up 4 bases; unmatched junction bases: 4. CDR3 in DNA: TGCGCCAGCAGCCAAGATTGGGGGGGGGCAGATACGCAGTATTTT. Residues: CASSQDWGGADTQYF.

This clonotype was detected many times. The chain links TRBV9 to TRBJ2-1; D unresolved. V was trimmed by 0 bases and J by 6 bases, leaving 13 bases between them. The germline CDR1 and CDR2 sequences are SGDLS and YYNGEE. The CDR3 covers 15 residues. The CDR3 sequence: CASSVGSLSANEQFF. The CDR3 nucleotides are TGTGCCAGCAGCGTAGGATCCCTCTCGGCCAATGAGCAGTTCTTC.

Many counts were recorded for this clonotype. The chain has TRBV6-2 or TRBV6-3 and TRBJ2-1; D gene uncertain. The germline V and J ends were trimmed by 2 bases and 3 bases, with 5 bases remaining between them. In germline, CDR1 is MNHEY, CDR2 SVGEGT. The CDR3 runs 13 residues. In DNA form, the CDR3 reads TGTGCCAGCAGTTACACCGGCTACAATGAGCAGTTCTTC. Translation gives CASSYTGYNEQFF.

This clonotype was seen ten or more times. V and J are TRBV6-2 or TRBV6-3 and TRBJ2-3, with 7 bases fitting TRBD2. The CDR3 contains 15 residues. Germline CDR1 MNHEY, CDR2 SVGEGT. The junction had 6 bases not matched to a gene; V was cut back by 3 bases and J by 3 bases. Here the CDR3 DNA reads TGTGCCAGCAGTTATATTGCGGGAGTGACAGATACGCAGTATTTT. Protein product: CASSYIAGVTDTQYF.

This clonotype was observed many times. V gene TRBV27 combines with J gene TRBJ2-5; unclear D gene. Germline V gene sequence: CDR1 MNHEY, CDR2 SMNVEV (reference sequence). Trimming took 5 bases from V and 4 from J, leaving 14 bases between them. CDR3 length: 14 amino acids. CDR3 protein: CASSLIYPPETQYF. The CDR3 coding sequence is TGTGCCAGCAGTCTCATATACCCCCCAGAGACCCAGTACTTC.

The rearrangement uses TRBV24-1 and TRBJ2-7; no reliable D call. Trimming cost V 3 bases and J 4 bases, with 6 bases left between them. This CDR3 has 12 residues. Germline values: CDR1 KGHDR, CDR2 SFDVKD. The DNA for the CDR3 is TGTGCCACCAGTGATGTAGGGTACGAGCAGTACTTC. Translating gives CATSDVGYEQYF.

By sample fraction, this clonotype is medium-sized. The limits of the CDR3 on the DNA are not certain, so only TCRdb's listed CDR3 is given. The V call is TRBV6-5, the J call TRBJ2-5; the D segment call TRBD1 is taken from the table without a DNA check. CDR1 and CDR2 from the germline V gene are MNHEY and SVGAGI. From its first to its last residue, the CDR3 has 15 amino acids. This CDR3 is CASSFGPGPQETQYF.

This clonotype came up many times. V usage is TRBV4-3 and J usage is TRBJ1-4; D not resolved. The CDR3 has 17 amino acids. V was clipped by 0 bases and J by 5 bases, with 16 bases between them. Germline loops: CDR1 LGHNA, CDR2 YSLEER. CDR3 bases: TGCGCCAGCAGCCAAGATTGGTCGGCAGCTTCGAATGAAAAACTGTTTTTT. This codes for CASSQDWSAASNEKLFF.

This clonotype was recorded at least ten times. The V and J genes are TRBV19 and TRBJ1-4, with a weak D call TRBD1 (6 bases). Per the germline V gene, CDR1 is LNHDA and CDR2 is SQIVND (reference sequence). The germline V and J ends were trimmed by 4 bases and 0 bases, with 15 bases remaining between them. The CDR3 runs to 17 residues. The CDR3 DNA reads TGTGCCAGTAGTACTCAGGACAGTTTGGCAACTAATGAAAAACTGTTTTTT. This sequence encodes CASSTQDSLATNEKLFF.

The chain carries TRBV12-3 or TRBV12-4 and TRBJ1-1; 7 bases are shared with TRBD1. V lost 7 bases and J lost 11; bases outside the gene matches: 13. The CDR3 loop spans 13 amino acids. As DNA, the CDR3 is TGTGCCAGCACCTTTCGGGTAGACAGGGACGCTTTCTTT. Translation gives CASTFRVDRDAFF.

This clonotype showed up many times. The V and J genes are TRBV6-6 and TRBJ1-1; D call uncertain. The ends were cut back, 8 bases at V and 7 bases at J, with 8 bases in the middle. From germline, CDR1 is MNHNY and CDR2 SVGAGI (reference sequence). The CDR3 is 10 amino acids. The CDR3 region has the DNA TGTGCCAGCCAGGACGGTGAAGCTTTCTTT. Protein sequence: CASQDGEAFF.

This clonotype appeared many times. Here the CDR3 DNA reads TGCGCCAGCAGCCAAGACCGGTGGGGGGCGCAGTATTTT. It translates to CASSQDRWGAQYF. This chain links TRBV4-3 with TRBJ2-3, with D possibly matching TRBD2 (6 bases). Germline loops: CDR1 LGHNA, CDR2 YSLEER. This CDR3 comprises 13 residues. V was cut by 0 bases and J by 10 bases, with 11 bases left in between.

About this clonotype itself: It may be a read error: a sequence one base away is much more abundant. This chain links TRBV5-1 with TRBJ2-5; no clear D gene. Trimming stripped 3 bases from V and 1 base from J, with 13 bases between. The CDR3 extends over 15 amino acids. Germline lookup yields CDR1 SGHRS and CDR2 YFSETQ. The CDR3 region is CASSSGSGLQETQYF. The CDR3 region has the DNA TGCGCCAGCAGCTCGGGTTCGGGCCTCCAAGAGACCCAGTACTTC.

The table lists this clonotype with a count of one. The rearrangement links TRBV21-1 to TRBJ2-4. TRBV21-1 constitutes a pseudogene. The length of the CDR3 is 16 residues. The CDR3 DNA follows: TGTGCCAGCAGCCACCTCAGAGACCTAACCAAAAACATCCAGTACTTC. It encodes CASSHLRDLTKNIQYF.

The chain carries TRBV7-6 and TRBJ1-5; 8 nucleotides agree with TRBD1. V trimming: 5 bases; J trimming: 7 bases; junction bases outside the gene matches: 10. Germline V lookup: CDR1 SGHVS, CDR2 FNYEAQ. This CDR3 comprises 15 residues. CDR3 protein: CASSPGQGGGQPQHF. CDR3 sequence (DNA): TGTGCCAGCAGCCCCGGACAGGGCGGGGGACAGCCCCAGCATTTT.

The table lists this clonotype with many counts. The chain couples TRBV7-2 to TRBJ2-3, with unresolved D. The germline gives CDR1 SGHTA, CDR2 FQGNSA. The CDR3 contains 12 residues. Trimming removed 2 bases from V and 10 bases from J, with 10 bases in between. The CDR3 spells CASSLLTPSQYF. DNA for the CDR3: TGTGCCAGCAGCTTATTAACTCCCTCGCAGTATTTT.

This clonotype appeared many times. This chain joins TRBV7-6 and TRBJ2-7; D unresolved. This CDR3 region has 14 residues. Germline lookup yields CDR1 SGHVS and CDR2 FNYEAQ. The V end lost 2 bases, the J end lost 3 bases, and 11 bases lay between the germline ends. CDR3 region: CASSLYDGDYEQYF. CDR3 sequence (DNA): TGTGCCAGCAGCTTATATGACGGTGACTACGAGCAGTACTTC.